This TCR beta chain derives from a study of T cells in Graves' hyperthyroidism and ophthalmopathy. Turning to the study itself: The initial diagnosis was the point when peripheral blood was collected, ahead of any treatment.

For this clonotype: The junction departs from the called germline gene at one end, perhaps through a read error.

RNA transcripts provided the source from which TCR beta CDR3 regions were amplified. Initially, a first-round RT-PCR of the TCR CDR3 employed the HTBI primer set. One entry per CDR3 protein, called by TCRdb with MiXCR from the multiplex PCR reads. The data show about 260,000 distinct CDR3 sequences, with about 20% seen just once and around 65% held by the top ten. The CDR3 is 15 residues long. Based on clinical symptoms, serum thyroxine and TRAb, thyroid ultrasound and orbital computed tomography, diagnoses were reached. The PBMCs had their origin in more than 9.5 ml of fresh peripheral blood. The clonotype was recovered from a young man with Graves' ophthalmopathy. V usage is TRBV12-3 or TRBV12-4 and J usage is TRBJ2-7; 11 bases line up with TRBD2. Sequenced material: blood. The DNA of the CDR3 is TGTGCCAGCAGTATAGCGGGAGGGATCAGGGGGGAGCAGTACTTC. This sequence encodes CASSIAGGIRGEQYF.